Presented here are 24 T cell receptor beta chains from one specimen sequenced in a study of CD8 T cells in Susac syndrome. With random hexamers, 0.5 to 1 ug RNA was reverse transcribed. From the immunoSEQ multiplex PCR reads, TCRdb called clonotypes with MiXCR, one entry per CDR3 protein. The sample records some 200,000 distinct CDR3 sequences, approximately 96% being singletons. Input material: CD4+ T cells from PBMCs. The receptors here all came from a human donor with Susac syndrome.

This chain uses TRBV28 with TRBJ2-7; D is unresolved. The CDR3 consists of 12 residues. V was clipped by 6 bases and J by 0 bases, with 6 bases between them. CDR1 is MDHEN and CDR2 is SYDVKM in the germline V gene. This chain's CDR3 is CASRPDSYEQYF. In nucleotides, the CDR3 is TGTGCCAGCAGGCCCGACTCCTACGAGCAGTACTTC.

The chain links TRBV5-4 to TRBJ1-6; no definite D call. Germline V gene lookup returns CDR1 SGHNT and CDR2 YYREEE (reference sequence). Trimming pared 0 bases from V and 1 base from J, leaving 2 bases between. This CDR3 spans 14 amino acids. The DNA for the CDR3 is TGTGCCAGCAGCTTGGAGTCCTATAATTCACCCCTCCACTTT. This translates into CASSLESYNSPLHF. Full variable domain (outside the CDR3, taken from reference TRBV5-4 and TRBJ1-6): ETGVTQSPTHLIKTRGQQVTLRCSSQSGHNTVSWYQQALGQGPQFIFQYYREEENGRGNFPPRFSGLQFPNYSSELNVNALELDDSALYLCASSLESYNSPLHFGNGTRLTVT.

The rearrangement uses TRBV29-1 and TRBJ2-5; D gene uncertain. CDR1 is SQVTM and CDR2 is ANQGSEA in the germline V gene. The ends were cut back, 6 bases at V and 7 bases at J, with 9 bases in the middle. This CDR3 spans 10 amino acids. CDR3 protein: CSVAVGTQYF. DNA of the CDR3: TGCAGCGTCGCTGTGGGGACCCAGTACTTC.

This chain joins TRBV30 and TRBJ2-3, with a weak D call TRBD1 (6 bases). This CDR3 is 16 amino acids long. Trimming pared 1 base from V and 4 bases from J, leaving 18 bases between. CDR1 is GTSNPN and CDR2 is SVGIG in the germline V gene (reference sequence). The CDR3: CAWSAQGTPWADTQYF. The CDR3 DNA is TGTGCCTGGAGTGCCCAGGGGACACCCTGGGCAGATACGCAGTATTTT. The full variable domain, its missing parts supplied by reference TRBV30 and TRBJ2-3, is SQTIHQWPATLVQPVGSPLSLECTVEGTSNPNLYWYRQAAGRGLQLLFYSVGIGQISSEVPQNLSASRPQDRQFILSSKKLLLSDSGFYLCAWSAQGTPWADTQYFGPGTRLTVL.

V is TRBV5-4 and J is TRBJ2-3; TRBD1 matches at 9 bases. Per germline, CDR1 SGHNT and CDR2 YYREEE (reference sequence). The CDR3 extends over 18 amino acids. Trimming cost V 3 bases and J 1 base; bases outside gene matches: 12. This CDR3 is CASSCWDREDGCTDTQYF. CDR3 in DNA: TGTGCCAGCAGCTGTTGGGACAGGGAGGACGGTTGCACAGATACGCAGTATTTT.

The V and J genes are TRBV29-1 and TRBJ1-1; unclear D gene. Between the trimmed V and J ends, which lost 4 bases and 0 bases, there was a span of 9 bases. The CDR3 has 13 residues. The V gene's germline CDR1 is SQVTM and CDR2 ANQGSEA. Here the CDR3 DNA reads TGCAGCGTTGTTAGGCGATTGAACACTGAAGCTTTCTTT. Translation: CSVVRRLNTEAFF.

The sample holds one count of this clonotype. The chain recombines TRBV5-1 with TRBJ1-2; D unclear. Germline assignment: CDR1 SGHRS and CDR2 YFSETQ. V lost 4 bases and J lost 7, with 11 bases in between. The CDR3 has 12 residues. CDR3 in DNA: TGCGCCAGCAGCATCCTCGAGGGTGGCTACACCTTC. It is translated as CASSILEGGYTF.

The chain employs TRBV19 and TRBJ2-7; D may be TRBD2 (6 bases). V lost 6 bases and J lost 0, with 12 bases in between. From germline, CDR1 is LNHDA and CDR2 SQIVND (reference sequence). The CDR3 sequence is 14 residues long. The CDR3 region is CASSPSDYSYEQYF. In nucleotides, the CDR3 is TGTGCCAGTAGCCCGTCGGACTACTCCTACGAGCAGTACTTC.

The gene calls are TRBV4-3 and TRBJ2-3; the D is unclear. The germline V gene encodes CDR1 LGHNA and CDR2 YSLEER. This CDR3 has 14 amino acids. V was pared by 0 bases and J by 4 bases, with 8 bases between. CDR3 in amino acids: CASSQERFADTQYF. DNA for the CDR3: TGCGCCAGCAGCCAAGAGAGATTTGCAGATACGCAGTATTTT.

The chain is built from TRBV9 and TRBJ1-4, with TRBD1 matching 10 bases. V shed 3 bases and J 8 bases; nucleotides not matched to a gene: 4. The CDR3 spans 14 residues. Germline V gene sequence: CDR1 SGDLS, CDR2 YYNGEE. This CDR3 is CASSAGQGTEKLFF. CDR3 nucleotides: TGTGCCAGCAGCGCGGGACAGGGGACCGAAAAACTGTTTTTT.

The genes are TRBV6-5 and TRBJ2-7, with D perhaps assigned TRBD1 or TRBD2 (5 bases each). Per germline, CDR1 MNHEY and CDR2 SVGAGI. The CDR3 sequence is 14 residues long. The germline V and J ends were trimmed by 6 bases and 4 bases, with 16 bases remaining between them. In DNA form, the CDR3 reads TGTGCCAGCAGACCCGCCGGGACCCGGTACGAGCAGTACTTC. Amino acid sequence: CASRPAGTRYEQYF.

The CDR3 nucleotides are TGTGCCAGCAGCTCTGGACTAGCGTTTAGCACAGATACGCAGTATTTT. Residues: CASSSGLAFSTDTQYF. This chain uses TRBV7-8 with TRBJ2-3; 9 bases match TRBD2. V shed 4 bases and J 0 bases; nucleotides not matched to a gene: 5. CDR3 length equals 16 residues. Germline-derived CDR1 and CDR2 are SGHVS and FQNEAQ.

This clonotype occurred once. This chain links TRBV28 with TRBJ1-4, with D unresolved. The germline gives CDR1 MDHEN, CDR2 SYDVKM. The CDR3 extends over 13 amino acids. Between the trimmed V and J ends, which lost 8 bases and 0 bases, there was a span of 7 bases. CDR3 DNA: TGTGCCAGCCACCTGGCAACTAATGAAAAACTGTTTTTT. This translates into CASHLATNEKLFF.

This clonotype was found a few times. The V call is TRBV18, the J call TRBJ2-7; D not certain. Germline CDR1 is KGHSH and CDR2 is LQKENI. Trimming pared 1 base from V and 1 base from J, leaving 5 bases between. The CDR3 runs 13 residues. The CDR3 coding sequence is TGTGCCAGCTCACCACTGGGATCCTACGAGCAGTACTTC. This sequence encodes CASSPLGSYEQYF. The entire variable domain, with the rest obtained from reference TRBV18 and TRBJ2-7, is as follows: NAGVMQNPRHLVRRRGQEARLRCSPMKGHSHVYWYRQLPEEGLKFMVYLQKENIIDESGMPKERFSAEFPKEGPSILRIQQVVRGDSAAYFCASSPLGSYEQYFGPGTRLTVT.

This chain uses TRBV12-3 or TRBV12-4 with TRBJ1-1, with 9 bases identical to TRBD1. This CDR3 has 13 residues. J lost 11 bases, V lost 6 bases, and 10 bases had no gene match. The CDR3 region has the DNA TGTGCCAGCAGCTTGAAACACGGGACAGGGGCTTTCTTT. It encodes CASSLKHGTGAFF.

CDR3 region: CASSFPQRINTGELFF. DNA for the CDR3: TGTGCCAGCAGCTTTCCCCAGCGGATTAACACCGGGGAGCTGTTTTTT. The chain carries TRBV11-1 and TRBJ2-2, with D possibly matching TRBD2 (5 bases). CDR1 and CDR2 from the germline V gene are SGHAT and FQDESV (reference sequence). V dropped 3 bases and J dropped 2 bases, with 13 bases sitting between them. CDR3 size: 16 residues.

The V gene is TRBV5-1, the J gene TRBJ2-1; the D gene is possibly TRBD1 (6 bases). CDR3 length: 11 residues. CDR1 and CDR2 from the germline V gene are SGHRS and YFSETQ. Deletions cut 3 bases from V and 15 bases from J, with 13 bases between. The CDR3 DNA is TGCGCCAGCAGCTCCGCAGGGGTTTGGTTCTTC. Translation: CASSSAGVWFF.

This chain connects TRBV30 to TRBJ2-6; the D is unclear. The CDR3 runs to 16 residues. The germline V gene encodes CDR1 GTSNPN and CDR2 SVGIG (reference sequence). Trimming shortened V by 1 base and J by 1 base, and 11 bases separated the two germline ends. For the CDR3, the DNA is TGTGCCTGGAGTGATCAGGACCCATCTGGGGCCAACGTCCTGACTTTC. Its protein product is CAWSDQDPSGANVLTF.

The rearrangement links TRBV29-1 to TRBJ2-1; possibly TRBD2 for D (7 bases). This CDR3 comprises 14 residues. V was trimmed by 7 bases and J by 6 bases, leaving 19 bases between them. CDR1 is SQVTM, CDR2 ANQGSEA, per germline. The CDR3 DNA reads as TGCAGCGCAAAAGGGGGGGGGCAGAGCAATGAGCAGTTCTTC. As protein: CSAKGGGQSNEQFF.

V is TRBV24-1 and J is TRBJ2-2; D perhaps matches TRBD2 (6 bases). Trimming took 5 bases from V and 4 from J, leaving 16 bases between them. The CDR3 has 16 residues. Germline V lookup: CDR1 KGHDR, CDR2 SFDVKD. The CDR3 protein is CATSATRESGTGELFF. For the CDR3, the DNA is TGTGCCACCAGTGCCACCCGGGAGAGCGGCACCGGGGAGCTGTTTTTT.

The J gene is TRBJ1-2, the V gene TRBV20-1, with 7 bases identical to TRBD1. This CDR3 is 12 amino acids long. Germline loops: CDR1 DFQATT, CDR2 SNEGSKA (reference sequence). J gave up 5 bases and V 5 bases, and 5 bases lay outside the gene matches. The CDR3 here is CSAEQGRYGYTF. Written as DNA, the CDR3 is TGCAGTGCTGAACAGGGGCGGTATGGCTACACCTTC.

CDR3 sequence (DNA): TGTGCCAGCAGCGTAGAACAGGATTCACCCCTCCACTTT. Its protein product is CASSVEQDSPLHF. This sequence joins TRBV9 and TRBJ1-6; D might be TRBD1 (5 bases). Trimming took 0 bases from V and 8 from J, leaving 6 bases between them. The CDR3 has 13 residues. Germline V gene lookup returns CDR1 SGDLS and CDR2 YYNGEE.

The V call is TRBV20-1, the J call TRBJ2-5, with 8 bases fitting TRBD2. The CDR3 has 15 amino acids. The trim removed 0 bases at V and 6 bases at J, leaving 9 bases unmatched. Germline V gene sequence: CDR1 DFQATT, CDR2 SNEGSKA (reference sequence). This chain's CDR3 is CSARDVTGGHKTQYF. In DNA, the CDR3 is TGCAGTGCTAGAGATGTTACGGGGGGGCACAAGACCCAGTACTTC.

This clonotype showed up just a few times. The chain joins TRBV11-2 to TRBJ1-1, with a possible D match to TRBD1 (5 bases). The CDR3 sequence is 14 residues long. CDR1 is SGHAT, CDR2 FQNNGV, per germline. V lost 5 bases and J lost 1, with 11 bases in between. CDR3 DNA: TGTGCCAGCAGCCTGGGACTTAGGAACACTGAAGCTTTCTTT. This encodes CASSLGLRNTEAFF.